These 16 T cell receptor beta chains came from one sample sequenced in a study of CD8 T cells in Susac syndrome. Reverse transcription of about 0.45 to 1 ug RNA used random hexamers. TCRdb used MiXCR to reprocess the immunoSEQ multiplex PCR reads, holding one entry per CDR3 protein. This table holds some 120,000 distinct CDR3 sequences, roughly 92% found once. The sample comprised CD4+ T cells from PBMCs. These receptors all stem from a human donor in good health.

This chain joins TRBV15 and TRBJ2-7; tentative D call: TRBD1 (6 bases). The ends were cut back, 0 bases at V and 5 bases at J, with 14 bases in the middle. Germline V gene data show CDR1 as LNHNV and CDR2 as YYDKDF (reference sequence). The CDR3 covers 15 residues. CDR3 sequence reads: CATSRDQGLIHEQYF. For the CDR3, the DNA is TGTGCCACCAGCAGAGATCAGGGGCTTATCCACGAGCAGTACTTC.

The V gene is TRBV20-1, the J gene TRBJ1-5; 7 nucleotides line up with TRBD1. The V gene's germline CDR1 is DFQATT and CDR2 SNEGSKA (reference sequence). Trimming removed 5 bases from V and 6 bases from J; junction bases left unmatched: 7. There are 13 residues in the CDR3. For the CDR3, the DNA is TGCAGTGCTCCTGGACAGGTTGGTCAGCCCCAGCATTTT. This translates into CSAPGQVGQPQHF.

The chain uses TRBV3-1 and TRBJ2-3, with 9 bases fitting TRBD1. Germline CDR1 is LGHDT and CDR2 is YNNKEL (reference sequence). Unmatched junction bases numbered 3, after V lost 4 bases and J lost 4 bases. The CDR3 spans 14 residues. The CDR3 DNA is TGTGCCAGCAGCCCCGGGACAGGGCCAGATACGCAGTATTTT. Its protein product is CASSPGTGPDTQYF.

This rearrangement joins TRBV27 to TRBJ2-1; the D gene could be TRBD1 or TRBD2 (6 bases each). This CDR3 has 11 amino acids. Germline V gives CDR1 MNHEY, CDR2 SMNVEV (reference sequence). The ends were cut back, 5 bases at V and 13 bases at J, with 12 bases in the middle. The CDR3 loop reads CASSRRGEQFF. DNA of the CDR3: TGTGCCAGCAGTCGGAGGGGGGAACAGTTCTTC.

The DNA of the CDR3 is TGTGCCAGCAGTTACATCCGTGTGGGGGCGAAGTATGGCTACACCTTC. Translating it yields CASSYIRVGAKYGYTF. This chain links TRBV7-8 with TRBJ1-2; D perhaps matches TRBD1 (6 bases). The CDR3 is 16 residues long. Per the germline V gene, CDR1 is SGHVS and CDR2 is FQNEAQ. V was shortened by 6 bases and J by 5 bases, with 22 bases between the two germline ends.

The chain joins TRBV29-1 to TRBJ2-1; D might be TRBD2 (5 bases). Germline V CDR1 and CDR2: SQVTM, ANQGSEA. V lost 2 bases, J lost 6 bases, and 14 bases lay in between. The CDR3 is 14 residues long. CDR3 protein: CSVETRIGVNEQFF. In nucleotides, the CDR3 is TGCAGCGTTGAAACTAGGATAGGCGTCAATGAGCAGTTCTTC.

This clonotype has just one count. The chain carries TRBV5-1 and TRBJ2-7; no definite D call. CDR3 length: 15 residues. CDR1 SGHRS and CDR2 YFSETQ come from the germline V gene. V gave up 4 bases and J gave up 3 bases, with 17 bases separating them. The CDR3: CASSASTDRFYEQYF. The CDR3 bases are TGCGCCAGCAGCGCCTCAACGGACCGTTTCTACGAGCAGTACTTC.

CDR3 in DNA: TGTGCCAGCCTCCAGGGACACGTCGATGGGGAGACCCAGTACTTC. Residues: CASLQGHVDGETQYF. The J gene is TRBJ2-5, the V gene TRBV2, with D possibly TRBD1 on 6 matching bases. V lost 8 bases to trimming and J lost 5 bases, with 21 bases between them. CDR3 length equals 15 residues. Germline V lookup: CDR1 SNHLY, CDR2 FYNNEI.

This clonotype was seen just once. J is TRBJ2-7 and V is TRBV20-1; the D is unclear. V was shortened by 1 base and J by 1 base, with 5 bases between the two germline ends. Germline V gene data show CDR1 as DFQATT and CDR2 as SNEGSKA (reference sequence). The CDR3 covers 12 residues. CDR3 protein: CSARGQSYEQYF. The CDR3 DNA follows: TGCAGTGCTAGAGGGCAGTCCTACGAGCAGTACTTC.

This clonotype was recorded only once. The chain uses TRBV7-2 and TRBJ2-2; D might be TRBD2 (6 bases). Germline loops: CDR1 SGHTA, CDR2 FQGNSA. CDR3 length: 15 residues. V shed 8 bases and J shed 4 bases, with 17 bases lying between them. The CDR3 bases are TGTGCCAGCCGGGGGATGCATCAGGGCACCGGGGAGCTGTTTTTT. This codes for CASRGMHQGTGELFF.

This chain links TRBV12-3 or TRBV12-4 with TRBJ1-2, with D possibly TRBD1 on 5 matching bases. This CDR3 spans 14 amino acids. V lost 4 bases to trimming and J lost 4 bases, with 13 bases between them. The CDR3 protein is CASSSQGRIYGYTF. CDR3 nucleotide sequence: TGTGCCAGCAGTTCTCAGGGAAGGATCTATGGCTACACCTTC.

This clonotype was detected once. V gene TRBV3-1 combines with J gene TRBJ2-7, with 11 positions matching TRBD2. Germline-derived CDR1 and CDR2 are LGHDT and YNNKEL (reference sequence). This CDR3 region has 15 residues. V lost 2 bases to trimming and J lost 7 bases; unmatched junction nucleotides: 7. The CDR3 loop is CASSQYLAGGQEQYF. For the CDR3, the DNA is TGTGCCAGCAGCCAATATCTAGCGGGAGGCCAAGAGCAGTACTTC.

This chain joins TRBV5-1 and TRBJ2-1; the match to TRBD2 covers 8 bases. This CDR3 comprises 14 residues. V gave up 4 bases and J gave up 4 bases; unmatched junction bases: 4. Germline CDR1 SGHRS, CDR2 YFSETQ. In DNA, the CDR3 is TGCGCCAGCAGCGAGACTAGCGAGTACAATGAGCAGTTCTTC. It codes for CASSETSEYNEQFF. The full variable domain, completed using reference TRBV5-1 and TRBJ2-1, is KAGVTQTPRYLIKTRGQQVTLSCSPISGHRSVSWYQQTPGQGLQFLFEYFSETQRNKGNFPGRFSGRQFSNSRSEMNVSTLELGDSALYLCASSETSEYNEQFFGPGTRLTVL.

V gene TRBV7-9 combines with J gene TRBJ2-1; TRBD2 is a possible D gene (6 bases). V shed 2 bases and J shed 6 bases, with 23 bases lying between them. From germline, CDR1 is SEHNR and CDR2 FQNEAQ (reference sequence). The CDR3 spans 18 residues. The CDR3 region has the DNA TGTGCCAGCAGCTTAATTTTATCGGCGGGACCGGCTGCCAATGAGCAGTTCTTC. Translating it yields CASSLILSAGPAANEQFF.

The chain uses TRBV6-5 and TRBJ2-3; 8 bases map to TRBD2. This CDR3 has 18 residues. The junction had 13 bases not matched to a gene; V was cut back by 2 bases and J by 3 bases. Per germline, CDR1 MNHEY and CDR2 SVGAGI. As DNA, the CDR3 is TGTGCCAGCAGTTACGGTTCTTCTGGCGGGAGGCCAACAGATACGCAGTATTTT. As protein: CASSYGSSGGRPTDTQYF.

The chain joins TRBV9 to TRBJ2-3, with D maybe TRBD1 (6 bases). Per the germline V gene, CDR1 is SGDLS and CDR2 is YYNGEE. The CDR3 runs to 17 residues. V was shortened by 0 bases and J by 4 bases, with 18 bases between the two germline ends. This chain's CDR3 is CASSVGGRARSSDTQYF. The CDR3 DNA is TGTGCCAGCAGCGTAGGGGGGCGGGCTCGGTCCTCAGATACGCAGTATTTT.